This is a list of T cell receptor beta chains from one sample in a study of blood T cell repertoires in COVID-19. The repertoire was sequenced with immunoSEQ multiplex PCR; TCRdb's copy has only in-frame clones and lacks some. The sample has approximately 230,000 clones, roughly 80% seen once. Sequenced: peripheral blood. These receptor sequences come from a man older than 75 with acute or convalescent COVID-19. Both conserved end residues are part of each CDR3. D genes are given only for firm matches. A clone size is listed for some rows: how often the clone was seen (once, few, many), or a class if it is expanded.

j_gene,v_gene,d_gene,abundance,CDR3nt,CDR3aa
TRBJ2-5,TRBV12-5,TRBD2,-,TGTGCTAGTGGTGCTGGGACTAGCGGAGGCCAAGAGACCCAGTACTTC,CASGAGTSGGQETQYF
TRBJ1-5,TRBV7-2,-,once,TGTGCCAGCAGCTTAGTTGCGACGGGTGGGGCCTATAGCAATCAGCCCCAGCATTTT,CASSLVATGGAYSNQPQHF
TRBJ2-7,TRBV5-6,TRBD2,-,TGTGCCAGCAGCCAAAGGGGGACTAGCGGGAGAAGGGCCGAGCAGTACTTC,CASSQRGTSGRRAEQYF
TRBJ2-3,TRBV3-1/TRBV3-2,TRBD2,-,TGTGCCAGCACCACAAAGCGGGGGGGCGGTACGCAGTATTTT,CASTTKRGGGTQYF
TRBJ1-4,TRBV6-6,TRBD1,-,TGTGCCAGCAGTTCCGGACAGGGCGGGGAAAAACTGTTTTTT,CASSSGQGGEKLFF
TRBJ2-7,TRBV19,-,-,TGTGCCAGTAGTTCGCTGGGCGGGACCTACGAGCAGTACTTC,CASSSLGGTYEQYF
TRBJ1-2,TRBV3-1/TRBV3-2,TRBD1,-,TGTGCCAGCAGCGCCCGACAGGGTTCTACTGGAGGCTACACCTTC,CASSARQGSTGGYTF
TRBJ2-7,TRBV2,TRBD1,-,TGTGCCAGCACTCTTGACAGGGGGGCCTCCTACGAGCAGTACTTC,CASTLDRGASYEQYF
TRBJ2-7,TRBV18,-,-,TGTGCCAGCTCACCACATAGCGACTCCTACGAGCAGTACTTC,CASSPHSDSYEQYF
TRBJ2-7,TRBV7-8,TRBD2,-,TGTGCCAGCAGCCTAATGAGGGAGGGGTCCTACGAGCAGTACTTC,CASSLMREGSYEQYF
TRBJ2-1,TRBV5-5,-,-,TGTGCCAGCAGCTTTTCGTGGGGGGTGAATGAGCAGTTCTTC,CASSFSWGVNEQFF
TRBJ2-1,TRBV19,-,-,TGTGCCAGTAGTCTCCCCCGGCAGGAGGCCTACAATGAGCAGTTCTTC,CASSLPRQEAYNEQFF
TRBJ1-6,TRBV6-1,TRBD1,-,TGTGCCAGCACCTTTTTTGGGACAGGGGGTCTCACCCTCCACTTT,CASTFFGTGGLTLHF
TRBJ2-1,TRBV9,-,-,TGTGCCAGCAGCGTAGACAGGGAAAATCTCGATGAGCAGTTCTTC,CASSVDRENLDEQFF
TRBJ1-5,TRBV7-9,-,-,TGTGCCAGCAGCTTAGATAGGGGTCGCAATCAGCCCCAGCATTTT,CASSLDRGRNQPQHF
TRBJ2-7,TRBV10-3,-,once,TGTGCCATCAGTGGTGGCGGAGTCTACGAGCAGTACTTC,CAISGGGVYEQYF
TRBJ2-3,TRBV7-8,-,-,TGTGCCAGCACTAATAGGGGGTCCACAGATACGCAGTATTTT,CASTNRGSTDTQYF
TRBJ2-1,TRBV6-6,TRBD2,-,TGTGCCAGCAGCCCCGGGACTAGCGGGCACAATGAGCAGTTCTTC,CASSPGTSGHNEQFF
TRBJ1-6,TRBV2,TRBD1,-,TGTGCCAGCAGTACAGGGGTACGATATAATTCACCCCTCCACTTT,CASSTGVRYNSPLHF
TRBJ1-6,TRBV7-2,-,-,TGTGCCAGCAGCGGTCGGACAGCCCATAATTCACCCCTCCACTTT,CASSGRTAHNSPLHF
TRBJ1-1,TRBV5-1,TRBD1,-,TGCGCCAGCAGCCCCCAGACAGGGGGGGCGGACACTGAAGCTTTCTTT,CASSPQTGGADTEAFF
TRBJ2-1,TRBV9,TRBD1,-,TGTGCCAGCAGCGTAGCCGGACAGGGGTACAATGAGCAGTTCTTC,CASSVAGQGYNEQFF
TRBJ2-1,TRBV18,TRBD1,-,TGTGCCAGCTCACAACTATTCCGGGACAGGGTAGTTCGGGATGAGCAGTTCTTC,CASSQLFRDRVVRDEQFF
TRBJ2-7,TRBV19,TRBD1,-,TGTGCCAGTAGTATACCGGGACAGGTCACCTACGAGCAGTACTTC,CASSIPGQVTYEQYF
TRBJ2-1,TRBV3-1/TRBV3-2,-,-,TGTGCCAGCAGCCCTGAGGCGAGGGACAATGAGCAGTTCTTC,CASSPEARDNEQFF
TRBJ2-5,TRBV12-3/TRBV12-4,-,-,TGTGCCAGCAGTTTAGGGCCGTTAACATACTTC,CASSLGPLTYF
TRBJ1-6,TRBV3-1/TRBV3-2,TRBD1,-,TGTGCCAGCAGCCGACAGGGAGTCTATAATTCACCCCTCCACTTT,CASSRQGVYNSPLHF
TRBJ2-7,TRBV7-2,-,-,TGTGCCAGCAGCTTCACTTGGCGGCGCGAGCAGTACTTC,CASSFTWRREQYF
TRBJ2-7,TRBV15,TRBD2,-,TGTGCCACCAGCAGTTCCGGGACTAGCGGCTACGAGCAGTACTTC,CATSSSGTSGYEQYF
TRBJ1-1,TRBV7-8,TRBD1,-,TGTGCCAGCGGGGGACAGGCGGTAACTGAAGCTTTCTTT,CASGGQAVTEAFF
TRBJ1-4,TRBV15,-,-,TGTGCCACCAGCAGAGTAAGAAGGGGAATCACTGAAAAACTGTTTTTT,CATSRVRRGITEKLFF
TRBJ1-5,TRBV7-9,-,-,TGTGCCAGCAGCTCGGACGGCGGGCGGAGGCCCCAGCATTTT,CASSSDGGRRPQHF
TRBJ1-4,TRBV11-2,-,once,TGTGCCAGCAGCTTAGTCCCGGGAGGCCAGGGTGAGAATGAAAAACTGTTTTTT,CASSLVPGGQGENEKLFF